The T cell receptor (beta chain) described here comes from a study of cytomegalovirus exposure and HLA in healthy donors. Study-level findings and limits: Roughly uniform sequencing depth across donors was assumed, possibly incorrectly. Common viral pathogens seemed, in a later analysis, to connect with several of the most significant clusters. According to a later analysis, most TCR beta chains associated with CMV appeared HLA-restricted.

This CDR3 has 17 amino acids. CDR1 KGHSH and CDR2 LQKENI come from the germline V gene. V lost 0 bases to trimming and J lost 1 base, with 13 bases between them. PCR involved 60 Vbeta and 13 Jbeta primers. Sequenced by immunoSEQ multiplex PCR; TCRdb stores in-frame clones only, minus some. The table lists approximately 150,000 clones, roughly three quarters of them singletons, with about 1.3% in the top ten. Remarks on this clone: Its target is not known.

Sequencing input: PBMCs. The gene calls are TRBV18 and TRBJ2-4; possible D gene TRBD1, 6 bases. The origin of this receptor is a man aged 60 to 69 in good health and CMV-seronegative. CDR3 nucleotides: TGTGCCAGCTCACCACCAAACAGGGCAGTCGCCAAAAACATTCAGTACTTC. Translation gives CASSPPNRAVAKNIQYF.